This is a list of T cell receptor beta chains from one sample in a study of T cell changes during pregnancy in multiple sclerosis. Clones were sequenced by immunoSEQ multiplex PCR, and TCRdb holds only the in-frame ones, with some missing. The sample holds about 33,000 clones, around 93% seen once. The sequenced sample was CD4+ T cells from peripheral blood mononuclear cells, obtained in the third trimester of pregnancy. The receptors here all came from a female donor in good health, enrolled as a control in a pregnancy study. Both conserved end residues are part of each CDR3. A D gene is named only where the DNA matches it firmly. Not all rows give a size; the values are once, few, many and, for expanded clones, a class.

>TRBJ1-2|NA|NA|TRBV29-1
TGCAGCGCAGTGGGCCAGGCTGCTGGCTACACCTTC
CSAVGQAAGYTF
>TRBJ2-1|NA|once|TRBV27
TGTGCCAGCAGAGGTACCGGGATGTCTTACAATGAGCAGTTCTTC
CASRGTGMSYNEQFF
>TRBJ1-4|NA|NA|TRBV19
TGTGCCAGTTCGGCGGGGGCAACTAATGAAAAACTGTTTTTT
CASSAGATNEKLFF
>TRBJ2-1|NA|NA|TRBV15
TGTGCCACCAGCAGAGATCGGAGTTTTGAGCAGTTCTTC
CATSRDRSFEQFF
>TRBJ2-1|TRBD1|NA|TRBV10-3
TGTGCCATCGGGACAGACTACAATGAGCAGTTCTTC
CAIGTDYNEQFF
>TRBJ1-5|NA|NA|TRBV19
TGTGCCAGTAGTATAGGGCAAACAAGCAATCAGCCCCAGCATTTT
CASSIGQTSNQPQHF
>TRBJ1-1|NA|once|TRBV28
TGTGCCAGCAGTGCAAGACAGCTGAACACTGAAGCTTTCTTT
CASSARQLNTEAFF
>TRBJ1-1|NA|NA|TRBV5-1
TGCGCCAGCAGTACGGGGGGCTCGAACACTGAAGCTTTCTTT
CASSTGGSNTEAFF
>TRBJ2-5|NA|NA|TRBV5-1
TGCGCCAGCAGCTTGGAAGTCCCCCCGGGGGAGACCCAGTACTTC
CASSLEVPPGETQYF
>TRBJ1-2|TRBD1|NA|TRBV6-1
TGTGCCAGCAGTGGGGACAGGGGCTATGGCTACACCTTC
CASSGDRGYGYTF
>TRBJ2-2|TRBD1|NA|TRBV5-4
TGTGCCAGCAGCGCTCCCGGGACAGGGGGAACCGGGGAGCTGTTTTTT
CASSAPGTGGTGELFF
>TRBJ2-2|NA|NA|TRBV6-5
TGTGCCAGCACTAAGGGGGGGCGAAAGATCGGGGAGCTGTTTTTT
CASTKGGRKIGELFF
>TRBJ2-7|NA|NA|TRBV2
TGTGCCAGCAGGCCTCTCGGGCGATGGCGGGGCGGACTACTAACATCCTACGAGCAGTACTTC
CASRPLGRWRGGLLTSYEQYF
>TRBJ2-7|NA|NA|TRBV7-9
TGTGCCAGCAGCTTATGGGTGAGCGACTCGGACGAGCAGTACTTC
CASSLWVSDSDEQYF
>TRBJ2-1|TRBD1|NA|TRBV28
TGTGCCAGCAGTCTTACGAACAGGGGGAGGTATGAGCAGTTCTTC
CASSLTNRGRYEQFF
>TRBJ1-4|NA|NA|TRBV6-1
TGTGCCAGCAGTGAAGATCAGGGTGGGGCTGAAAAACTGTTTTTT
CASSEDQGGAEKLFF
>TRBJ1-2|NA|NA|TRBV5-1
TGCGCCAGCAGCTTATTGACTCCTGACTATGGCTACACCTTC
CASSLLTPDYGYTF
>TRBJ2-1|TRBD2|NA|TRBV5-6
TGTGCCAGCAGCCGCCGCGAGCGGGGGGTTTGGGATGAGCAGTTCTTC
CASSRRERGVWDEQFF
>TRBJ2-1|NA|NA|TRBV2
TGTGCCAGCAGTGAACCTTTAGCAGGGGACTACTCCTACAATGAGCAGTTCTTC
CASSEPLAGDYSYNEQFF
>TRBJ1-5|TRBD1|NA|TRBV5-6
TGTGCCAGCAGCTTGTGGACAGGGTATGATCAGCCCCAGCATTTT
CASSLWTGYDQPQHF
>TRBJ2-2|NA|NA|TRBV6-1
TGTGCCAGCCAATCTTCAGACACCGGGGAGCTGTTTTTT
CASQSSDTGELFF
>TRBJ1-2|NA|NA|TRBV4-1
TGCGCCAGCAGCCAAGGGGTGGGCAGAACTAACTATGGCTACACCTTC
CASSQGVGRTNYGYTF
>TRBJ1-2|NA|NA|TRBV25-1
TGTGCCAGCAGTGAATTAGGGGCTAACTATGGCTACACCTTC
CASSELGANYGYTF
>TRBJ2-1|TRBD2|NA|TRBV7-9
TGTGCCAGCAGCTTACGGAGAGCGGGGGGCCCCCATGAGCAGTTCTTC
CASSLRRAGGPHEQFF
>TRBJ2-7|TRBD1|NA|TRBV2
TGTGCCAGCAGTCCGGGCATGACAGGGGGCGACTACGAGCAGTACTTC
CASSPGMTGGDYEQYF
>TRBJ2-5|NA|NA|TRBV5-6
TGTGCCAGCAGCTTGTTAGGGGGGGGCCTTCAAGAGACCCAGTACTTC
CASSLLGGGLQETQYF
>TRBJ1-2|NA|NA|TRBV5-6
TGTGCCAGCAGCTTGTCAGGGCCTAACTATGGCTACACCTTC
CASSLSGPNYGYTF
>TRBJ1-1|NA|NA|TRBV7-2
TGTGCCAGCAGCTTAGCGGGGAGGGCCTTCACTGAAGCTTTCTTT
CASSLAGRAFTEAFF
>TRBJ2-5|NA|few|TRBV7-7
TGTGCCAGCAGCTTAGGTAGGACAGCGAAAGAGACCCAGTACTTC
CASSLGRTAKETQYF
>TRBJ2-7|TRBD1|few|TRBV7-2
TGTGCCAGCAGGACCGGGACAGGGGGAGAGCAGTACTTC
CASRTGTGGEQYF
>TRBJ2-7|TRBD2|NA|TRBV19
TGTGCCAGTAGTCCCTGGACAGGTTCCGGGACTAGCGTACCCTACGAGCAGTACTTC
CASSPWTGSGTSVPYEQYF
>TRBJ2-3|TRBD2|NA|TRBV4-1
TGCGCCAGCAGCCGCACTAGCGGGGGGGCCGAGGATACGCAGTATTTT
CASSRTSGGAEDTQYF
>TRBJ1-6|TRBD1|few|TRBV7-2
TGTGCCAGCAGACCAGGGACAGCCTATAATTCACCCCTCCACTTT
CASRPGTAYNSPLHF
>TRBJ2-3|NA|NA|TRBV5-8
TGTGCCAGCAGCTTGAAGGGGGTAAATACGCAGTATTTT
CASSLKGVNTQYF
>TRBJ2-1|NA|NA|TRBV19
TGTGCCACTCAGAAGGTATGGCGGGGCCGTGATGAGCAGTTCTTC
CATQKVWRGRDEQFF
>TRBJ1-1|NA|NA|TRBV28
TGTGCCAGCAGTGGACCCTCGGGGGTAGGACGAGATGAAGCTTTCTTT
CASSGPSGVGRDEAFF
>TRBJ2-1|TRBD2|NA|TRBV7-9
TGTGCCAGCTTACGGGCGGGAGGGCGGGATGAGCAGTTCTTC
CASLRAGGRDEQFF
>TRBJ2-1|TRBD1|NA|TRBV15
TGTGCCACCAGCAGAGCTAGACAGGGGACCAATGAGCAGTTCTTC
CATSRARQGTNEQFF
>TRBJ2-5|TRBD2|NA|TRBV11-2
TGTGCCAGCAGCCCCGGACTAGCCGGTGAGACCCAGTACTTC
CASSPGLAGETQYF
>TRBJ2-2|NA|NA|TRBV7-8
TGTGCCAGCAGCCCACAGGGCTACGGGGAGCTGTTTTTT
CASSPQGYGELFF
>TRBJ2-5|NA|once|TRBV7-2
TGTGCCAGCAGCTTAGTGGACAGACAAGAGACCCAGTACTTC
CASSLVDRQETQYF
>TRBJ2-4|TRBD2|NA|TRBV4-1
TGCGCCAGCAGCCCCCTAGGACTAGCCCAAAACATTCAGTACTTC
CASSPLGLAQNIQYF
>TRBJ2-5|NA|NA|TRBV9
TGTGCCAGCAGCGTAGGCCCACCAAGGGGGGAGACCCAGTACTTC
CASSVGPPRGETQYF
>TRBJ2-1|NA|NA|TRBV5-1
TGCGCCAGCAGCTTAGACCAGGGGAGCTCCTACAATGAGCAGTTCTTC
CASSLDQGSSYNEQFF
>TRBJ1-2|NA|NA|TRBV28
TGTGCCATATCACAGGGTGCCCATGGCTACACCTTC
CAISQGAHGYTF
>TRBJ2-1|TRBD1|NA|TRBV5-4
TGTGCCAGCAGCTGGGGGACAGTAGTGTTGGGTGAGCAGTTCTTC
CASSWGTVVLGEQFF
>TRBJ1-5|NA|NA|TRBV19
TGTGCCAGTAACCCGACGGGACTAGGTCAGCCCCAGCATTTT
CASNPTGLGQPQHF
>TRBJ2-4|NA|NA|TRBV7-8
TGTGCCACTACGCTGGGCAGGGGGGTTTCCTTAGCCAAAAACATTCAGTACTTC
CATTLGRGVSLAKNIQYF
>TRBJ2-7|TRBD2|NA|TRBV29-1
TGCAGCGTTGGGGAGGGCCCCTACGAGCAGTACTTC
CSVGEGPYEQYF
>TRBJ2-2|TRBD2|NA|TRBV28
TGTGCCAGCAGTTTTTTTGCTAGCGGGAGTGTCAGCACCGGGGAGCTGTTTTTT
CASSFFASGSVSTGELFF